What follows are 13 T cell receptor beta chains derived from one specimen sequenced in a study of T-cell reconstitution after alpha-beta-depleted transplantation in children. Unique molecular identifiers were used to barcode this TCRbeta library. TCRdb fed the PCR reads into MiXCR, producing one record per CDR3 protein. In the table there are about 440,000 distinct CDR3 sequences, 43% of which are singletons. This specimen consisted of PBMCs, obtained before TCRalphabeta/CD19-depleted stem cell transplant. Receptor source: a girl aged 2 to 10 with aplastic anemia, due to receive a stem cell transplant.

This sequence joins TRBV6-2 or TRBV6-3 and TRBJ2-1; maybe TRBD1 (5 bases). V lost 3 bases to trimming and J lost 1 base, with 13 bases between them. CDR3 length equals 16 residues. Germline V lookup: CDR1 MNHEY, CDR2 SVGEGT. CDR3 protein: CASSYSPGRSYNEQFF. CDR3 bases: TGTGCCAGCAGTTATAGCCCAGGGCGGTCCTACAATGAGCAGTTCTTC.

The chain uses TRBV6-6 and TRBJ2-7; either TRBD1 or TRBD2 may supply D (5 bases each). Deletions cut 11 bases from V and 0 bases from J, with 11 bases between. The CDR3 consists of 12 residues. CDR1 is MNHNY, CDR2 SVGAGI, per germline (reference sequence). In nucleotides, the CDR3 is TGTGCCGGGGGTCGAACCTCCTACGAGCAGTACTTC. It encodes CAGGRTSYEQYF.

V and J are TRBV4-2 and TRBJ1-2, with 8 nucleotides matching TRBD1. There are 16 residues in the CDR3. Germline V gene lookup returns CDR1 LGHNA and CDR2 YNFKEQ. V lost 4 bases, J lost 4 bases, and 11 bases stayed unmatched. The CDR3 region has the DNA TGTGCCAGCAGCCCTTTAAAGACAGGGGTCCCCTATGGCTACACCTTC. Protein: CASSPLKTGVPYGYTF.

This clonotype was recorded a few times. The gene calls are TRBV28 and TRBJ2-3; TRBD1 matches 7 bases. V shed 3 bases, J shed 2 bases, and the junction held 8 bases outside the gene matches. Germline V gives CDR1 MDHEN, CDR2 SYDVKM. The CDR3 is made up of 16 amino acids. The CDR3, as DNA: TGTGCCAGCAGTTTTAGTGGGACAGCCATCACAGATACGCAGTATTTT. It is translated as CASSFSGTAITDTQYF.

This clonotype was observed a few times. The CDR3 region has the DNA TGTGCCAGCAGTTCCGACAGGGATAGCAATCAGCCCCAGCATTTT. Translated, it gives CASSSDRDSNQPQHF. The rearrangement joins TRBV28 to TRBJ1-5, with 7 bases aligning to TRBD1. Germline V gene sequence: CDR1 MDHEN, CDR2 SYDVKM. The CDR3 extends over 15 amino acids. J gave up 0 bases and V 4 bases, and 3 bases lay outside the gene matches.

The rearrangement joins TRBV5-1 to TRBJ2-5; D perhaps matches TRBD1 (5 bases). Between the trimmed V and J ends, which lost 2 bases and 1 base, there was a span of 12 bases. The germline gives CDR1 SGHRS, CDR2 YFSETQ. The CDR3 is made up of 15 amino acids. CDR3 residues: CASSFAGSGQETQYF. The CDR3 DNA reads TGCGCCAGCAGCTTCGCAGGGTCAGGCCAAGAGACCCAGTACTTC.

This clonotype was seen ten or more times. The CDR3 sequence: CASSSLLLGAADTQYF. CDR3 in DNA: TGTGCCAGCAGCTCTCTACTCCTAGGGGCGGCAGATACGCAGTATTTT. The J gene is TRBJ2-3, the V gene TRBV5-6; D is possibly TRBD1 (5 bases). Germline V lookup: CDR1 SGHDT, CDR2 YYEEEE. V lost 3 bases, J lost 4 bases, and 18 bases lay in between. The CDR3 runs 16 residues.

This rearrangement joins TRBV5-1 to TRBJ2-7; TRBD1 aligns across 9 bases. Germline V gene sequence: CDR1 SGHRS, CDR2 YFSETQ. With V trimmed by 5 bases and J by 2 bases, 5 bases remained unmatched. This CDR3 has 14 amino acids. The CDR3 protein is CASRTGTGPYEQYF. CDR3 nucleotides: TGCGCCAGCAGGACCGGGACAGGGCCCTACGAGCAGTACTTC.

The CDR3 loop reads CASSFSTALLFF. In DNA, the CDR3 is TGTGCCAGCAGTTTTAGCACAGCCCTATTGTTCTTC. The rearrangement joins TRBV28 to TRBJ2-1; D gene unclear. The germline gives CDR1 MDHEN, CDR2 SYDVKM. The CDR3 has 12 amino acids. Trimming shortened V by 3 bases and J by 15 bases, and 15 bases separated the two germline ends.

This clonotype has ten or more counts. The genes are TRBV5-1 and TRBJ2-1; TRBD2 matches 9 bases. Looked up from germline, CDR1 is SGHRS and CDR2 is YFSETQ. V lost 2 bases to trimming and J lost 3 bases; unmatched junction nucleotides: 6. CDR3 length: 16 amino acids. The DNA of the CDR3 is TGCGCCAGCAGCTTTACAGCGGGAGGTCACTACAATGAGCAGTTCTTC. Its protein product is CASSFTAGGHYNEQFF.

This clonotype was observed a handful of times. The CDR3 DNA reads TGTGCCATTAAACGGGACAGGGGGAAAATCTACGAGCAGTACTTC. Translating gives CAIKRDRGKIYEQYF. The chain combines TRBV10-3 with TRBJ2-7; 11 nucleotides agree with TRBD1. The germline V gene has CDR1 ENHRY and CDR2 SYGVKD. The CDR3 consists of 15 residues. V was pared by 9 bases and J by 3 bases, with 10 bases of the junction left unmatched.

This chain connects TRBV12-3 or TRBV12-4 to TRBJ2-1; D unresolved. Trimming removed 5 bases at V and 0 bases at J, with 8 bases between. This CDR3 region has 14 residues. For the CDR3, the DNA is TGTGCCAGCAGTCAGACTCCCTCCTACAATGAGCAGTTCTTC. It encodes CASSQTPSYNEQFF.

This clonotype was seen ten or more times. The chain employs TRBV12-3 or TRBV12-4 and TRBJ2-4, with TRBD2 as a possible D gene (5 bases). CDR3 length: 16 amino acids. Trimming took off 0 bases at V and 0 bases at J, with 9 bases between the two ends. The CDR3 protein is CASSLAGELAKNIQYF. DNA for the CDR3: TGTGCCAGCAGTTTAGCGGGAGAACTAGCCAAAAACATTCAGTACTTC.